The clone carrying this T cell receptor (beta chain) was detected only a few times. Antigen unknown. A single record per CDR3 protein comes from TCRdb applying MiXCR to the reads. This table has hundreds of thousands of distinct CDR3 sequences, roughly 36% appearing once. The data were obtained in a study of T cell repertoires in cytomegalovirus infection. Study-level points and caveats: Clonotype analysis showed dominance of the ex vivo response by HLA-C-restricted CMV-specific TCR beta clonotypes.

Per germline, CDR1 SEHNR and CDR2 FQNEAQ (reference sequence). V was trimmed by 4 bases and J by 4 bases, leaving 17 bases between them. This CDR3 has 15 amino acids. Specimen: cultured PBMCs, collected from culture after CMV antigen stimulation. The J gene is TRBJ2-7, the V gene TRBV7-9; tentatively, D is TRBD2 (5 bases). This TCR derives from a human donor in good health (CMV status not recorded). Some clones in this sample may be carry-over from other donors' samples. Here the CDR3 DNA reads TGTGCCAGCAGCTCCGGGGATCTGGCGCGGTACGAGCAGTACTTC. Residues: CASSSGDLARYEQYF.